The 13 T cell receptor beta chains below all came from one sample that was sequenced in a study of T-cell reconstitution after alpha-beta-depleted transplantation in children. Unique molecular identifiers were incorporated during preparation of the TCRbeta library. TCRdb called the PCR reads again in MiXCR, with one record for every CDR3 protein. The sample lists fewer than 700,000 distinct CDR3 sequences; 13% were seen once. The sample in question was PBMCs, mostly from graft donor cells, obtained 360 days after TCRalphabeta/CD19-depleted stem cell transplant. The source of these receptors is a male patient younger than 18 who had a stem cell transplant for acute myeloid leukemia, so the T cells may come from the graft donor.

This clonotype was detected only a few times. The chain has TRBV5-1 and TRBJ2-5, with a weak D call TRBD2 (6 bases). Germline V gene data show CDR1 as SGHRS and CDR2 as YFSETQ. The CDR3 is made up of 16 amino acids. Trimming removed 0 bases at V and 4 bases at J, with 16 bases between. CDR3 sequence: CASSLAGTSARETQYF. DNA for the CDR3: TGCGCCAGCAGCTTGGCCGGGACTTCGGCGAGAGAGACCCAGTACTTC.

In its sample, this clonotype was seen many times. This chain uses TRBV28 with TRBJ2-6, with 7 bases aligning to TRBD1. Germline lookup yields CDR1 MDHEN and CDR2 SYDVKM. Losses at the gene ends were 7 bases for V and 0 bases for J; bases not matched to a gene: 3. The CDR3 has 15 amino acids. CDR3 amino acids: CASTGQTSGANVLTF. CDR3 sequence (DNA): TGTGCCAGCACGGGACAGACCTCTGGGGCCAACGTCCTGACTTTC.

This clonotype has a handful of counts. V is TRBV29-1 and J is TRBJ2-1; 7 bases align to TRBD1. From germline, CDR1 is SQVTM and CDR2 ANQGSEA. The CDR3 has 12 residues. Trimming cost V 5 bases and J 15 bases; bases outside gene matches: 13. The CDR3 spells CSVKGGWAPLFF. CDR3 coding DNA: TGCAGCGTTAAAGGGGGCTGGGCCCCCTTGTTCTTC.

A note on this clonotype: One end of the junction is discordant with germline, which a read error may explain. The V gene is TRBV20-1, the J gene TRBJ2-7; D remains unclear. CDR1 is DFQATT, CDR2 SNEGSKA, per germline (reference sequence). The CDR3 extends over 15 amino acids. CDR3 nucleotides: TGCTGTGCTAGAGAACAGTGGAGAGGTGCCTACGAGCAGTACTTC. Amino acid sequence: CCAREQWRGAYEQYF.

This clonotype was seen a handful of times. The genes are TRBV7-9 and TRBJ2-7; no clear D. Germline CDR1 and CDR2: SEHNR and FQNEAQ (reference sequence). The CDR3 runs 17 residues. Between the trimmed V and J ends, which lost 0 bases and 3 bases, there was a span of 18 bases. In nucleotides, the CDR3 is TGTGCCAGCAGCTTAGCGGCCACAGCTCCGATTGGCTACGAGCAGTACTTC. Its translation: CASSLAATAPIGYEQYF. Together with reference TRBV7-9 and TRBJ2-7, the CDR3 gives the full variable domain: DTGVSQNPRHKITKRGQNVTFRCDPISEHNRLYWYRQTLGQGPEFLTYFQNEAQLEKSRLLSDRFSAERPKGSFSTLEIQRTEQGDSAMYLCASSLAATAPIGYEQYFGPGTRLTVT.

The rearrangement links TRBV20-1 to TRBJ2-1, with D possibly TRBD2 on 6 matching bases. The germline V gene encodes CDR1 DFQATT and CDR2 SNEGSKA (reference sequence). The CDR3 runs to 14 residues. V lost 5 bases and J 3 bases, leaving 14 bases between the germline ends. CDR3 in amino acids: CSAPRGGVYNEQFF. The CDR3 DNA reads TGCAGTGCTCCTAGGGGCGGGGTCTACAATGAGCAGTTCTTC.

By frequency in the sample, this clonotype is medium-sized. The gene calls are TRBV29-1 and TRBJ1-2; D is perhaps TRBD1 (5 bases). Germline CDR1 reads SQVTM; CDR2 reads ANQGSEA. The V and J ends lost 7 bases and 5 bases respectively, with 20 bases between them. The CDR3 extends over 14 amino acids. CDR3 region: CSALLSEGRYGYTF. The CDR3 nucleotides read TGCAGCGCCCTCCTTTCTGAGGGGAGGTATGGCTACACCTTC.

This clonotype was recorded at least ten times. This chain's CDR3 is CASSVGADTQYF. The DNA of the CDR3 is TGTGCCAGCAGCGTAGGGGCCGATACGCAGTATTTT. The J gene is TRBJ2-3, the V gene TRBV3-1; tentatively, D is TRBD1 (5 bases). The germline V gene encodes CDR1 LGHDT and CDR2 YNNKEL (reference sequence). This CDR3 has 12 residues. V lost 5 bases and J 6 bases, leaving 9 bases between the germline ends.

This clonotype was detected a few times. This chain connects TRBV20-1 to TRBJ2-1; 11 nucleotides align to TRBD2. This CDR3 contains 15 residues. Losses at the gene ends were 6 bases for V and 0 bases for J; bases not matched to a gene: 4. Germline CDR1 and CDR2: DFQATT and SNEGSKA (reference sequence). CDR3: CSAQTSGASYNEQFF. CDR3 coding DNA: TGCAGTGCCCAGACTAGCGGGGCCTCCTACAATGAGCAGTTCTTC.

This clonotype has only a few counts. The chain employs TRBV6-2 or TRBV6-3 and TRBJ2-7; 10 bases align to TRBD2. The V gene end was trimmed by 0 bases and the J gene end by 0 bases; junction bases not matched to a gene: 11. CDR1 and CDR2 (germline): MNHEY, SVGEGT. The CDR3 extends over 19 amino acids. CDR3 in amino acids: CASSYSIRRSGRYSYEQYF. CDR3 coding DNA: TGTGCCAGCAGTTACTCGATCCGGCGTAGCGGGAGGTACTCCTACGAGCAGTACTTC.

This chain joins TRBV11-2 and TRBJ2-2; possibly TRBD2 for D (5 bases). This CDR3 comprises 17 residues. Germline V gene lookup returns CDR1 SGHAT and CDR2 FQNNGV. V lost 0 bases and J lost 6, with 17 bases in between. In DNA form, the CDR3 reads TGTGCCAGCAGCTTAGAGGTTCGTGGGCTAGCCGCCGGGGAGCTGTTTTTT. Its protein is CASSLEVRGLAAGELFF. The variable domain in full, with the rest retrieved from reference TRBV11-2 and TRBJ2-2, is EAGVAQSPRYKIIEKRQSVAFWCNPISGHATLYWYQQILGQGPKLLIQFQNNGVVDDSQLPKDRFSAERLKGVDSTLKIQPAKLEDSAVYLCASSLEVRGLAAGELFFGEGSRLTVL.

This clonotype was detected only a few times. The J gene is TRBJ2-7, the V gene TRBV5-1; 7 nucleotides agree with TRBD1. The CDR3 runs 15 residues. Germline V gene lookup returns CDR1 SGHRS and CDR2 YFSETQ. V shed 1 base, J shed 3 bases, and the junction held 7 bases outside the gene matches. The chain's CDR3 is CASSLTWTGYYEQYF. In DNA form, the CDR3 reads TGCGCCAGCAGCTTGACCTGGACAGGCTACTACGAGCAGTACTTC.

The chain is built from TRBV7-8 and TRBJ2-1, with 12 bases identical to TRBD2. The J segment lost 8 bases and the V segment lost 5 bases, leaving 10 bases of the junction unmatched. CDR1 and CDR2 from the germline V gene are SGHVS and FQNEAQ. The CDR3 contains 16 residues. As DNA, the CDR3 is TGTGCCAGCAGCCCAGTGTCGAGACTAGCGGGAGATGAGCAGTTCTTC. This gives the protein CASSPVSRLAGDEQFF.